The entry that follows covers one TCR beta chain sequence. The CDR3 has 16 amino acids. Trimming took 2 bases from V and 6 from J; bases not matched to a gene: 9. Per germline, CDR1 MDHEN and CDR2 SYDVKM. This record belongs to a study of blood T cell repertoires in COVID-19. Study-level background: There were acute and convalescent COVID-19 samples, and they came from the United States, Italy and Spain. T cells, B-cell-depleted T cells, or PBMCs supplied cDNA or gDNA.

In the original processing: Counts of nucleated cells, estimated from reference gene primer amplification, were obtained. Only in-frame clones appear in the TCRdb table, and some are missing; sequencing was by immunoSEQ multiplex PCR. From that table come the V and J calls and clone size; the DNA was used to work out D and trimming. Of 15,000 to 20,000 clones in the sample, 89% were seen once. The source of this sequence is a man aged 60-69 years with active COVID-19. J is TRBJ2-7 and V is TRBV28, with TRBD2 matching 11 bases. Sequences were obtained from peripheral blood. In DNA, the CDR3 is TGTGCCAGCAGTTTACTCCCTAGCGGGGGGAGGGGCGAGCAGTACTTC. It encodes CASSLLPSGGRGEQYF.